This T cell receptor beta chain was found in a study of blood T cells in healthy people across ages. Overall study results and limits: Greater diversity and more naive CD4+ cells were seen in long-lived donors than in aged donors. In older individuals, TCR beta diversity per million T cells was lower, falling roughly linearly with age.

A second roughly 6 to 11 cycle PCR used barcoded and J-beta primers. Every cDNA molecule bore a tag from a template-switch adaptor containing 12 random nucleotides. Per-sample output comprised a minimum of 3 million paired-end reads containing CDR3. TCRdb re-derived calls from the 5' RACE reads in MiXCR, one entry per CDR3 protein. The sample lists around 1.5 million distinct CDR3 sequences, about 31% occurring once. As for this clonotype: Its antigen is undetermined.

The TCR was taken from a woman younger than 45 in good health. Sequenced input: blood.

The CDR3 region has the DNA TGTGCCAGCGGCTCGTCAGGGGCAGGCCCCTTAGGGACAGATACGCAGTATTTT. It specifies CASGSSGAGPLGTDTQYF. The gene calls are TRBV7-9 and TRBJ2-3, with a tentative D call TRBD1 (6 bases). The V and J ends lost 8 bases and 3 bases respectively, with 27 bases between them. The CDR3 runs 18 residues. Germline assignment: CDR1 SEHNR and CDR2 FQNEAQ (reference sequence).